This entry features one T cell receptor (beta chain) sequence. As yet, its antigen is unknown. A much larger clone differs from this one at a single base, so this may be a read error. This beta chain is an unintended read in a library built for alpha chains; its size means little. The data were taken from a study of spatial heterogeneity in lung cancer. Study-level information: The study consistently detected more beta-chain than alpha-chain sequences.

Study results and limitations: It was found that expanded intratumoral alpha and beta TCR counts tracked tumor mutation counts.

TCRdb recomputed calls from the 5' RACE reads with MiXCR, one row per CDR3 protein. The table lists around 11,000 distinct CDR3 sequences, 6% to 8% of them singletons. Germline V CDR1 and CDR2: LNHDA, SQIVND (reference sequence). This CDR3 comprises 16 residues. Time point denoted: sample taken at primary tumor resection. The receptor's source is a female donor with early-stage non-small cell lung cancer. Sequenced material: lung tumor tissue, taken at surgery. This chain connects TRBV19 to TRBJ2-3, with D possibly being TRBD1 or TRBD2 (6 bases each). CDR3 loop: CTSSIDGGNREDTQYF. CDR3 coding DNA: TGTACCAGTAGTATAGATGGAGGGAACAGGGAAGATACGCAGTATTTT.